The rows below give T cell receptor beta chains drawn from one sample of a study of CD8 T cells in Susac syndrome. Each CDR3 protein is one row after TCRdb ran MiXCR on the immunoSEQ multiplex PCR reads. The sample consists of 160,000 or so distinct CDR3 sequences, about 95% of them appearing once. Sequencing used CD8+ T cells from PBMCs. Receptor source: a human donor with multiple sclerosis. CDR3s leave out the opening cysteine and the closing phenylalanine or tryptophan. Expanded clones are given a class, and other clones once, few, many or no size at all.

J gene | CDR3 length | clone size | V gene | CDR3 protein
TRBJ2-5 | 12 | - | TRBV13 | ASSLKAGLETQY
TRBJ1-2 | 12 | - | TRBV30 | AWSVFGPIRGYT
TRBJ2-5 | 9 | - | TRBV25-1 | ATQDEETQY
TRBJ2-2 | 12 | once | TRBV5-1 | ASSQIGGPGELF
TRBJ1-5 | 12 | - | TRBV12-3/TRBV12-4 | ASSSGDRNQPQH
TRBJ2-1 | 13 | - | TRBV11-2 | ASSLGLADPNEQF
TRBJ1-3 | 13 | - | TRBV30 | AWSGLGPSGNTIY
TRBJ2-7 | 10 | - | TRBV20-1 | SATQGHYEQY
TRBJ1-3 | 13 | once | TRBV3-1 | ASSQVPGIGNTIY
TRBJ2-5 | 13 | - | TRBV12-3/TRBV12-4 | ASSLRDGQGETQY
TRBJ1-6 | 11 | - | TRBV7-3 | ASSSAKNSPLH
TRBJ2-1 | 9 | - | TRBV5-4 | ASSGSSEQF
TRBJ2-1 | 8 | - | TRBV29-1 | SVVYNEQF
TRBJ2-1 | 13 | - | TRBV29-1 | SVDGTGPNYNEQF
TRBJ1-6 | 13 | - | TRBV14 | ASSLTQGASSPLH
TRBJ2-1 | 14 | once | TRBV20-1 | SARADAGYRYNEQF
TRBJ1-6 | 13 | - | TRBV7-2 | ASRHFRDSNSPLH
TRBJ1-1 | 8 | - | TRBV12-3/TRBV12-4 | ATGGTEAF
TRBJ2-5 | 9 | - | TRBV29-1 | SVYRGETQY
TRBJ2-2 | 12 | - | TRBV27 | ASTPGGNTGELF
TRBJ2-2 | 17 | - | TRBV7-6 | ASSSGPTPHLDRTGELF
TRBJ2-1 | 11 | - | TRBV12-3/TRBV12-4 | ASSFQGVDEQF
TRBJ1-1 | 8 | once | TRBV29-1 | SVNRAEAF
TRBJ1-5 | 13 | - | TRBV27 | ASSLMGTREQPQH
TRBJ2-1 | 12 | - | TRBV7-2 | ASSHIGPYNEQF
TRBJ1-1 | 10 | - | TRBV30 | AWAWGDTEAF
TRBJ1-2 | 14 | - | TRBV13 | ASSLARTGGRSGYT
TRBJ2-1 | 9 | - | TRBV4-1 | ASSQEHEQF
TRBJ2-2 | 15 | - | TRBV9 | ASSVTSGAEGTGELF
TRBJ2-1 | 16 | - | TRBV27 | ASSSWTSGGRSYNEQF
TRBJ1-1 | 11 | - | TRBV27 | ASSFGQATEAF
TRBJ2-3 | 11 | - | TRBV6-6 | ASILKITDTQY
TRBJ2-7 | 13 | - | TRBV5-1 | ASSPGGQSSYEQY
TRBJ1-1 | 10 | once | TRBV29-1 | SVIHGNTEAF
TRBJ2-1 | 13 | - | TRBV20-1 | SARDFERPYNEQF
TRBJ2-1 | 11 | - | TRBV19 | ASIGQTYNEQF
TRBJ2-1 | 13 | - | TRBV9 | ASSEEGAPNGEQF
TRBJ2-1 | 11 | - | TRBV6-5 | ASSYETGNEQF
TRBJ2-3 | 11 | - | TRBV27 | ASSLMWKDTQY
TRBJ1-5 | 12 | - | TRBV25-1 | ASTPRGGNQPQH
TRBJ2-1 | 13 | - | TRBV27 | ASSTQPLSYNEQF
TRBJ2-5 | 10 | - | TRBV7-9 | ASTDNQETQY
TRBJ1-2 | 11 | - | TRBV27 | ASSLSGGAGYT
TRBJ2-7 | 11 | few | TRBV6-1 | ASSPRDTYEQY
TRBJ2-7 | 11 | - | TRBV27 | ASSLSGAREQY
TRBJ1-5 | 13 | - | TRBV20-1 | SASHFSRGDQPQH
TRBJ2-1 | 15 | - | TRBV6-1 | ASRNPGRADSYNEQF
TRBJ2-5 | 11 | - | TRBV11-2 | ASRDSFAETQY